These 27 T cell receptor beta chains were all obtained from the same sample, sequenced in a study of a mutant IDH1 vaccine in newly diagnosed glioma. Repertoires were generated with immunoSEQ multiplex PCR, while TCRdb's copy carries only in-frame clones and drops some. The sample yields about 36,000 clones, 60% to 75% seen once. As for time point: week 47, end of study. Topical imiquimod accompanied each vaccine dose, which consisted of 300 ug of mutant IDH1 20-mer peptide. Which antigens these TCRs recognize remains unknown. This specimen consisted of PBMCs, obtained from a glioma patient whose treatment included an IDH1 peptide vaccine. Receptors were obtained from a middle-aged man with glioma.

The V and J genes are TRBV11-2 and TRBJ2-5; 8 bases line up with TRBD1. This CDR3 has 15 residues. The trim removed 3 bases at V and 5 bases at J, leaving 8 bases unmatched. The germline V gene has CDR1 SGHAT and CDR2 FQNNGV. CDR3 in amino acids: CASSFDRGSLETQYF. CDR3 nucleotide sequence: TGTGCCAGCAGCTTTGACAGGGGCTCGTTGGAGACCCAGTACTTC.

This chain uses TRBV6-1 with TRBJ2-7, with D maybe TRBD2 (5 bases). V shed 5 bases and J shed 2 bases, with 7 bases lying between them. This CDR3 region has 12 residues. Looked up from germline, CDR1 is MNHNS and CDR2 is SASEGT. As DNA, the CDR3 is TGTGCCAGCAGTACCGGGACCTACGAGCAGTACGTC. Translated, it gives CASSTGTYEQYV.

This clone was observed a single time. The chain carries TRBV27 and TRBJ2-7; TRBD1 might be the D (5 bases). Germline lookup yields CDR1 MNHEY and CDR2 SMNVEV (reference sequence). With 5 bases removed from V and 4 bases from J, the gap between germline ends came to 12 bases. This CDR3 region has 13 residues. The CDR3 DNA reads as TGTGCCAGCAGTCAATCTGCAGGGTACGAGCAGTACGTC. It encodes CASSQSAGYEQYV.

J is TRBJ2-5 and V is TRBV12-5; the match to TRBD1 covers 9 bases. Germline V gives CDR1 LGHNT, CDR2 FRNRAP. This CDR3 has 16 amino acids. The ends lost 7 bases at V and 3 bases at J; junction bases unmatched: 12. CDR3 sequence reads: CASALSTGGEKETQYF. The CDR3, as DNA: TGTGCTAGTGCCCTTTCTACAGGGGGCGAAAAAGAGACCCAGTACTTC.

The CDR3 sequence: CASSLARTSGRVRETQYF. CDR3 bases: TGTGCCAGCAGCTTAGCCCGGACTAGCGGGAGGGTCAGGGAGACCCAGTACTTC. The V and J genes are TRBV7-2 and TRBJ2-5, with 15 bases aligning to TRBD2. Germline V gene sequence: CDR1 SGHTA, CDR2 FQGNSA. Trimming at V came to 0 bases and at J to 5 bases, leaving 7 bases not matched to a gene. The CDR3 runs 18 residues.

This chain connects TRBV18 to TRBJ1-1; D is unresolved. CDR1 and CDR2 from the germline V gene are KGHSH and LQKENI. The CDR3 extends over 14 amino acids. The V and J ends lost 6 bases and 1 base respectively, with 12 bases between them. In DNA form, the CDR3 reads TGTGCCAGCTCGAAAAGGGATGAGAACACTGAAGCTTTCTTT. Amino acid sequence: CASSKRDENTEAFF.

The rearrangement uses TRBV28 and TRBJ2-7; D is unresolved. The V gene's germline CDR1 is MDHEN and CDR2 SYDVKM. Between the trimmed V and J ends, which lost 6 bases and 3 bases, there was a span of 15 bases. The CDR3 totals 14 residues. The CDR3 protein is CASSRPDSYYEQYV. The DNA of the CDR3 is TGTGCCAGCAGCAGGCCTGATTCCTACTACGAGCAGTACGTC.

A single count supports this clone. The gene calls are TRBV11-3 and TRBJ2-1; TRBD2 matches at 9 bases. The V gene's germline CDR1 is SGHNT and CDR2 YENEEA. The CDR3 contains 16 residues. With 5 bases clipped from V and 5 bases from J, the junction kept 10 bases outside the gene matches. DNA of the CDR3: TGTGCCAGCAGCCACAGAGGTAGCGGGAGCAACAATGAGCAGTTCTTC. This translates into CASSHRGSGSNNEQFF.

This clone has just a few counts. CDR3 coding DNA: TGTGCCAGCAGCTTAGTTGGGTTTCCTCAGGAAGCTTTCTTT. Encoded protein: CASSLVGFPQEAFF. V and J are TRBV7-2 and TRBJ1-1; D unclear. V lost 1 base and J 8 bases, leaving 14 bases between the germline ends. The CDR3 runs 14 residues. Germline CDR1 reads SGHTA; CDR2 reads FQGNSA.

This clone appeared once. V usage is TRBV2 and J usage is TRBJ2-2; D may match TRBD1 or TRBD2 (6 bases each). V lost 6 bases and J 5 bases, leaving 13 bases between the germline ends. Germline loops: CDR1 SNHLY, CDR2 FYNNEI. The CDR3 runs to 14 residues. CDR3 sequence reads: CASSGRRGTGELFF. CDR3 nucleotide sequence: TGTGCCAGCAGCGGACGGAGGGGGACCGGGGAGCTGTTTTTT.

This chain connects TRBV19 to TRBJ2-3, with TRBD1 matching 8 bases. CDR3 size: 17 residues. The V segment lost 7 bases and the J segment 5 bases; nucleotides outside the gene matches: 17. Per germline, CDR1 LNHDA and CDR2 SQIVND (reference sequence). CDR3 DNA sequence: TGTGCCAGTACCCTACAGGGGCAGGGGGCCGGTGTAGATACGCAGTATTTT. Translating it yields CASTLQGQGAGVDTQYF. The full variable domain, in which reference TRBV19 and TRBJ2-3 provide the parts outside the CDR3, is DGGITQSPKYLFRKEGQNVTLSCEQNLNHDAMYWYRQDPGQGLRLIYYSQIVNDFQKGDIAEGYSVSREKKESFPLTVTSAQKNPTAFYLCASTLQGQGAGVDTQYFGPGTRLTVL.

This clone appeared a few times. V is TRBV15 and J is TRBJ2-2, with D perhaps assigned TRBD1 or TRBD2 (6 bases each). Germline V gene data show CDR1 as LNHNV and CDR2 as YYDKDF (reference sequence). V was shortened by 0 bases and J by 6 bases, with 11 bases between the two germline ends. The CDR3 consists of 15 residues. In nucleotides, the CDR3 is TGTGCCACCAGCAGAGATCTGGAGGGGGCCGGGGAGCTGTTTTTT. It specifies CATSRDLEGAGELFF.

The chain is built from TRBV4-1 and TRBJ1-3, with D hard to call. The CDR3 is made up of 17 amino acids. V was cut by 0 bases and J by 0 bases, with 12 bases left in between. In germline, CDR1 is MGHRA, CDR2 YSYEKL. The CDR3 reads CASSQEYWPNSGNTIYF. The CDR3 DNA follows: TGCGCCAGCAGCCAAGAGTATTGGCCCAACTCTGGAAACACCATATATTTT.

The chain recombines TRBV18 with TRBJ2-5, with D uncertain. The J call may be wrong; the DNA end is better matched by TRBJ2-7. CDR3 length: 13 amino acids. Per the germline V gene, CDR1 is KGHSH and CDR2 is LQKENI. For the CDR3, the DNA is TGTGCCAGCTCACCTCTTGAAGCTTACGAGCAGTACTTC. The encoded protein is CASSPLEAYEQYF.

This clone has just one count. V is TRBV13 and J is TRBJ2-2; 9 bases align to TRBD1. V lost 5 bases, J lost 1 base, and 8 bases stayed unmatched. CDR1 is PRHDT, CDR2 FYEKMQ, per germline (reference sequence). The CDR3 is 17 residues long. The chain's CDR3 is CASSLLYRGRNTGELFF. In nucleotides, the CDR3 is TGTGCCAGCAGCCTACTTTACAGGGGGCGGAACACCGGGGAGCTGTTTTTT.

CDR3 nucleotides: TGTGCCAGCCGCGGGTCTAGCGGGAGTGGTCTCGAGCAGTACTTC. Protein sequence: CASRGSSGSGLEQYF. V usage is TRBV2 and J usage is TRBJ2-5, with 10 positions matching TRBD2. Gene TRBJ2-7 matches the end of the DNA better, so the J call may be wrong. Germline V CDR1 and CDR2: SNHLY, FYNNEI. The CDR3 extends over 15 amino acids.

The V and J genes are TRBV5-5 and TRBJ2-1; 15 positions agree with TRBD2. This CDR3 comprises 17 residues. Looked up from germline, CDR1 is SGHKS and CDR2 is YYEKEE (reference sequence). With V trimmed by 0 bases and J by 3 bases, 1 base remained unmatched. This CDR3 reads CASSLEGLAGGYNEQFF. The CDR3 coding sequence is TGTGCCAGCAGCTTGGAGGGACTAGCGGGAGGCTACAATGAGCAGTTCTTC.

The rearrangement links TRBV6-1 to TRBJ2-7, with a tentative D call TRBD1 (6 bases). The CDR3 spans 15 residues. CDR1 MNHNS and CDR2 SASEGT come from the germline V gene. Deletions cut 4 bases from V and 4 bases from J, with 17 bases between. CDR3 region: CASSAQPGQLYEQYV. CDR3 nucleotide sequence: TGTGCCAGCAGTGCCCAACCGGGACAACTTTACGAGCAGTACGTC.

The V call is TRBV11-2, the J call TRBJ2-7, with D perhaps matching TRBD2 (7 bases). Germline CDR1 and CDR2: SGHAT and FQNNGV. The CDR3 contains 17 residues. Trimming took off 2 bases at V and 2 bases at J, with 19 bases between the two ends. In DNA form, the CDR3 reads TGTGCCAGCAGCTTATCCGGGGGGCAGGCTTTAACCTACGAGCAGTACTTC. This gives the protein CASSLSGGQALTYEQYF.

In its sample, this clone ranks as medium-sized (0.01 to 0.1%). The V and J genes are TRBV7-2 and TRBJ2-3; 12 bases align to TRBD2. V was clipped by 4 bases and J by 4 bases; unmatched bases: 6. Germline lookup yields CDR1 SGHTA and CDR2 FQGNSA. The CDR3 runs 16 residues. CDR3 bases: TGTGCCAGCAGCTCTCTAGCGGGAGGGCAGGCAGATACGCAGTATTTT. As protein: CASSSLAGGQADTQYF.

This chain uses TRBV7-2 with TRBJ2-1, with 12 bases fitting TRBD2. Germline V gene sequence: CDR1 SGHTA, CDR2 FQGNSA. The CDR3 covers 17 residues. Losses at the gene ends were 4 bases for V and 3 bases for J; bases not matched to a gene: 7. The CDR3 loop reads CASSSASGRAFYNEQFF. DNA of the CDR3: TGTGCCAGCAGCTCGGCTAGCGGGAGGGCATTCTACAATGAGCAGTTCTTC. Full variable domain (outside the CDR3, taken from reference TRBV7-2 and TRBJ2-1): GAGVSQSPSNKVTEKGKDVELRCDPISGHTALYWYRQSLGQGLEFLIYFQGNSAPDKSGLPSDRFSAERTGGSVSTLTIQRTQQEDSAVYLCASSSASGRAFYNEQFFGPGTRLTVL.

The chain employs TRBV4-1 and TRBJ2-3, with 9 bases aligning to TRBD1. The CDR3 totals 19 residues. The V gene's germline CDR1 is MGHRA and CDR2 YSYEKL. The V segment lost 4 bases and the J segment 3 bases; nucleotides outside the gene matches: 17. CDR3 bases: TGCGCCAGCAGCCCCCCGGTTGGAACCGGGACAGGGTGGACAGATACGCAGTATTTT. This sequence encodes CASSPPVGTGTGWTDTQYF.

The chain carries TRBV5-4 and TRBJ2-7; 7 bases map to TRBD1. This CDR3 region has 14 residues. Germline V gives CDR1 SGHNT, CDR2 YYREEE (reference sequence). The trim removed 5 bases at V and 4 bases at J, leaving 9 bases unmatched. The CDR3 DNA sequence: TGTGCCAGCAGTGCTAAGGGGGCAGGATACGAGCAGTACTTC. Its translation: CASSAKGAGYEQYF.

The rearrangement links TRBV11-2 to TRBJ2-7; no clear D. Trimming shortened V by 6 bases and J by 3 bases, and 12 bases separated the two germline ends. The germline gives CDR1 SGHAT, CDR2 FQNNGV. This CDR3 has 13 residues. The CDR3 region is CASRIGPYYEQYV. CDR3 coding DNA: TGTGCCAGCAGAATCGGGCCCTACTACGAGCAGTACGTC.

This chain uses TRBV27 with TRBJ2-5; possibly TRBD1 or TRBD2 for D (6 bases each). CDR1 is MNHEY, CDR2 SMNVEV, per germline (reference sequence). V was trimmed by 5 bases and J by 5 bases, leaving 24 bases between them. There are 17 residues in the CDR3. This CDR3 is CASSPRLRGEGLETQYF. The CDR3 DNA is TGTGCCAGCAGTCCCCGGTTGAGGGGGGAAGGCCTCGAGACCCAGTACTTC.

V and J are TRBV4-1 and TRBJ2-7, with D perhaps TRBD2 (6 bases). The ends were cut back, 0 bases at V and 2 bases at J, with 20 bases in the middle. Germline V gives CDR1 MGHRA, CDR2 YSYEKL. This CDR3 comprises 18 residues. The CDR3 region has the DNA TGCGCCAGCAGCCAAGATCTCGGCGGAGTAGCGGTTACCTACGAGCAGTACTTC. Translating gives CASSQDLGGVAVTYEQYF.

This clone is a singleton in its sample. The chain joins TRBV7-9 to TRBJ2-1; TRBD1 aligns across 9 bases. V was clipped by 5 bases and J by 4 bases; unmatched bases: 6. CDR1 and CDR2 from the germline V gene are SEHNR and FQNEAQ (reference sequence). This CDR3 region has 15 residues. The CDR3 DNA reads TGTGCCAGCAGCCACGGGACAGGGATGTACAATGAGCAGTTCTTC. Its protein is CASSHGTGMYNEQFF.